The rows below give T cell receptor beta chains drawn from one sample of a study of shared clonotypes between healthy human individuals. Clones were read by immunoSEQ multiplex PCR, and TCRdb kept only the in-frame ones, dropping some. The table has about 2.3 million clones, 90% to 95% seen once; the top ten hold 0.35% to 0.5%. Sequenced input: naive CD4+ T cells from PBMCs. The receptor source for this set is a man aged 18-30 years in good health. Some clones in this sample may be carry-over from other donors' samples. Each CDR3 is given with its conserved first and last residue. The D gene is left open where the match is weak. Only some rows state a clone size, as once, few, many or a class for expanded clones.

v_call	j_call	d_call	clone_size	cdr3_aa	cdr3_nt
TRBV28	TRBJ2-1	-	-	CASREGGGYNEQFF	TGTGCCAGCAGAGAAGGAGGTGGTTACAATGAGCAGTTCTTC
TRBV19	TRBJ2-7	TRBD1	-	CASSRQGESSYEQYF	TGTGCCAGTAGTCGACAGGGGGAAAGCTCCTACGAGCAGTACTTC
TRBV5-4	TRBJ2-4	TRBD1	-	CASSSRTGQGRDIQYF	TGTGCCAGCAGCTCCAGAACGGGACAGGGCAGGGACATTCAGTACTTC
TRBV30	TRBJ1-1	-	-	CAWSVEGVTEAFF	TGTGCCTGGAGTGTAGAGGGTGTGACTGAAGCTTTCTTT
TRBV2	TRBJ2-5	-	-	CASRYRARETQYF	TGTGCCAGCAGGTACAGGGCTCGAGAGACCCAGTACTTC
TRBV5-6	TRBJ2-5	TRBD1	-	CASSPGQGGFLWETQYF	TGTGCCAGCAGCCCTGGACAGGGTGGCTTTTTATGGGAGACCCAGTACTTC
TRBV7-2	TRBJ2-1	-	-	CASSLDRSRRKHVYNEQFF	TGTGCCAGCAGCTTAGATAGATCCAGGCGTAAACACGTGTACAATGAGCAGTTCTTC
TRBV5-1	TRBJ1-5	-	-	CASSLDVGVGQPQHF	TGCGCCAGCAGCTTGGATGTTGGGGTAGGTCAGCCCCAGCATTTT
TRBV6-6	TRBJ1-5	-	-	CASSPVGAQQPQHF	TGTGCCAGCAGTCCAGTGGGGGCACAACAGCCCCAGCATTTT
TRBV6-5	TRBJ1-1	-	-	CASTGPGDTEAFF	TGTGCCAGCACCGGTCCAGGGGACACTGAAGCTTTCTTT
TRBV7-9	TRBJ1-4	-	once	CASSRRQDNEKLFF	TGTGCCAGCAGCAGGAGACAGGATAATGAAAAACTGTTTTTT
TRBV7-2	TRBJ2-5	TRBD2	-	CASSRLAAYSETQYF	TGTGCCAGCAGCCGACTAGCGGCTTATAGCGAGACCCAGTACTTC
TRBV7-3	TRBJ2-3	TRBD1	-	CASSLTGSTDTQYF	TGTGCCAGCAGCTTGACAGGGAGCACAGATACGCAGTATTTT
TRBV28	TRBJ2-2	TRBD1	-	CASRGTGNTGELFF	TGTGCCAGCAGGGGGACAGGGAACACCGGGGAGCTGTTTTTT
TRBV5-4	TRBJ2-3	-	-	CASSLAVPGVARDTQYF	TGTGCCAGCAGCTTGGCCGTCCCGGGAGTGGCGCGAGATACGCAGTATTTT
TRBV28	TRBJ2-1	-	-	CASRGRNSYNEQFF	TGTGCCAGCAGGGGGAGGAATTCCTACAATGAGCAGTTCTTC
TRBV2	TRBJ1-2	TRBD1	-	CASRDRAQYGYTF	TGTGCCAGCAGGGACAGGGCGCAGTATGGCTACACCTTC
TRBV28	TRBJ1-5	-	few	CASRTSPVRVRREPQHF	TGTGCCAGCAGAACCAGCCCCGTTAGGGTTCGAAGAGAGCCCCAGCATTTT
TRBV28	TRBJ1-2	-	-	CASRNIPYGYTF	TGTGCCAGCAGAAATATTCCCTATGGCTACACCTTC
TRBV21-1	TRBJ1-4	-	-	CASSLPQENNEKLFF	TGTGCCAGCAGCCTCCCCCAGGAGAATAATGAAAAACTGTTTTTT
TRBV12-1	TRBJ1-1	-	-	CASYGGVFTEAFF	TGTGCCAGCTACGGCGGGGTTTTCACTGAAGCTTTCTTT
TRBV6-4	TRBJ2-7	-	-	CASSQPSSYEQYF	TGTGCCAGCAGCCAACCAAGCTCCTACGAGCAGTACTTC
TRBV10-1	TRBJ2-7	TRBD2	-	CASGRLAESYEQYF	TGCGCCAGCGGAAGACTAGCGGAGTCCTACGAGCAGTACTTC